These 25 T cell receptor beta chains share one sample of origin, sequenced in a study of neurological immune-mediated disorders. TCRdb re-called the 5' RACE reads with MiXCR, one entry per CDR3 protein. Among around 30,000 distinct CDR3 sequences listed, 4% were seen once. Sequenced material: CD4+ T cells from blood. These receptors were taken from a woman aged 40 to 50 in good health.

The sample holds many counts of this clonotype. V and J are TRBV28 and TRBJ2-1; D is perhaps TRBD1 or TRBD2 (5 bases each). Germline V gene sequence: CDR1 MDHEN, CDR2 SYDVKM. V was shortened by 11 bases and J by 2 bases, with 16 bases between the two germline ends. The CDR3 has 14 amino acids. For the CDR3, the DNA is TGTGCCGCAGGCCCCGGGACGCCCTACAATGAGCAGTTCTTC. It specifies CAAGPGTPYNEQFF.

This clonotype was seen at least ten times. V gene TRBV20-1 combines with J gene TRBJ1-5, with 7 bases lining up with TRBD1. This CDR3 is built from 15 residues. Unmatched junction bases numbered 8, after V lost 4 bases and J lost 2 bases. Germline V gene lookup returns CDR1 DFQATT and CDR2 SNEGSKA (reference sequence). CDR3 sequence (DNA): TGCAGTGCTAACAGACAGGGTCGAGGCAATCAGCCCCAGCATTTT. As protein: CSANRQGRGNQPQHF.

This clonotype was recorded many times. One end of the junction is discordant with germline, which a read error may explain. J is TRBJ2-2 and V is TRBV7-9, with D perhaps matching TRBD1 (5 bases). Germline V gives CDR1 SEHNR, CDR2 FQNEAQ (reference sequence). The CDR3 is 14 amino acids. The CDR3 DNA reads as TGTGCCGGCAGACCCGGACATCCCACCGGGGAGCTGTTTTTT. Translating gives CAGRPGHPTGELFF.

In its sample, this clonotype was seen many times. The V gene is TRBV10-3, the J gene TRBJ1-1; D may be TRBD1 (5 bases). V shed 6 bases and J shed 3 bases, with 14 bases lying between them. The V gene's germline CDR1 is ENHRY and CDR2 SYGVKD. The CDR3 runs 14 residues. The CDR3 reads CAIREGRDDTEAFF. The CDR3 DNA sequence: TGTGCCATCAGGGAGGGTAGGGACGACACTGAAGCTTTCTTT.

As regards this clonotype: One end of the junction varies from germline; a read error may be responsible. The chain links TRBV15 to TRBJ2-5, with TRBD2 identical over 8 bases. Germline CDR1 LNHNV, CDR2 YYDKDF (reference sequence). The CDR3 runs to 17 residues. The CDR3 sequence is CAISRGYNGRAQETQYF. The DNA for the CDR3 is TGTGCCATCAGCAGAGGGTATAACGGGAGGGCGCAGGAGACTCAGTACTTC. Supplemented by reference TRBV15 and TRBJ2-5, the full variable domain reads DAMVIQNPRYQVTQFGKPVTLSCSQTLNHNVMYWYQQKSSQAPKLLFHYYDKDFNNEADTPDNFQSRRPNTSFCFLDIRSPGLGDTAMYLCAISRGYNGRAQETQYFGPGTRLLVL.

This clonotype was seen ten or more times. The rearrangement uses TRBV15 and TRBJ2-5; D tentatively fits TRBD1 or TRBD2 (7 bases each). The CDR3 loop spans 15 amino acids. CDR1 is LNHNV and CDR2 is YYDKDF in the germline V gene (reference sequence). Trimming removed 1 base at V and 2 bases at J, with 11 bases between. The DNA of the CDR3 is TGTGCCACCAGCAGAGCCAGGGGGGGGCAAGAGACCCAGTACTTC. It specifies CATSRARGGQETQYF. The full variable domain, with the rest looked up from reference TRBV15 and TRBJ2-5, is DAMVIQNPRYQVTQFGKPVTLSCSQTLNHNVMYWYQQKSSQAPKLLFHYYDKDFNNEADTPDNFQSRRPNTSFCFLDIRSPGLGDTAMYLCATSRARGGQETQYFGPGTRLLVL.

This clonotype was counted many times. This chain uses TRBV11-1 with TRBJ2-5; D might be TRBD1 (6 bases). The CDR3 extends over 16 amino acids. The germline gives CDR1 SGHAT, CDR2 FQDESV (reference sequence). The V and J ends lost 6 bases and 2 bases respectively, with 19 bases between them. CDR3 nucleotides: TGTGCCAGCAGGCCATGGGGGCAGGGACCTCAAGAGACCCAGTACTTC. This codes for CASRPWGQGPQETQYF.

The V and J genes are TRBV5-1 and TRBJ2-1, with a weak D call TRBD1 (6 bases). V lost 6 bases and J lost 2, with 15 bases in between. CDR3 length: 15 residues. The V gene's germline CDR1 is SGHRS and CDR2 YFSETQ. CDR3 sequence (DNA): TGCGCCAGCATGCTATCTGGGACAACCTACAATGAGCAGTTCTTC. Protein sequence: CASMLSGTTYNEQFF.

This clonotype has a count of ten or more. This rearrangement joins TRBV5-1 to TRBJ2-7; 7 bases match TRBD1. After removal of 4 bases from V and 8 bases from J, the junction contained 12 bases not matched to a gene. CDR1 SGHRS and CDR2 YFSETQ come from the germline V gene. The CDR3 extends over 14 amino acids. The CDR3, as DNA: TGCGCCAGCAGCGACCCGGGACAGCGAGGGAAGCAGTACTTC. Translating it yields CASSDPGQRGKQYF.

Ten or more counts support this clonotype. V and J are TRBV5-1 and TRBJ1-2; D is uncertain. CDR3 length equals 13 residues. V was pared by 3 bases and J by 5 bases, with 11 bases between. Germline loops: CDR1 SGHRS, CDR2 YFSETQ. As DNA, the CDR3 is TGCGCCAGCAGCTCACGGGCCTCATATGGCTACACCTTC. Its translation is CASSSRASYGYTF.

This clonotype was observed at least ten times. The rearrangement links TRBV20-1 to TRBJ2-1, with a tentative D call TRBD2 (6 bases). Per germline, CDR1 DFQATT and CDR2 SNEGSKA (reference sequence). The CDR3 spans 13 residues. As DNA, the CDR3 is TGCAGCGCCCTAGCGTCATCCTACAATGAGCAGTTCTTC. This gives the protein CSALASSYNEQFF.

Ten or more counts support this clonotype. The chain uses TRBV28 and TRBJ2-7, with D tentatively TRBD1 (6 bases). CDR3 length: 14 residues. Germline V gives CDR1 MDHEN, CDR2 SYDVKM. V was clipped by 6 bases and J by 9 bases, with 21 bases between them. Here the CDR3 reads CASRSGTPEWGQYF. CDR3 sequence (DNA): TGTGCCAGCAGATCCGGGACACCGGAATGGGGGCAGTACTTC.

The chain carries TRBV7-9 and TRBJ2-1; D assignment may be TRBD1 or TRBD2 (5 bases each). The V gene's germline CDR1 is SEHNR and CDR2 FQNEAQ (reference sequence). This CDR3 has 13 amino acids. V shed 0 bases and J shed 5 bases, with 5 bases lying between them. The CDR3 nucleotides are TGTGCCAGCAGCTTAGCGGGGGACAATGAGCAGTTCTTC. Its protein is CASSLAGDNEQFF.

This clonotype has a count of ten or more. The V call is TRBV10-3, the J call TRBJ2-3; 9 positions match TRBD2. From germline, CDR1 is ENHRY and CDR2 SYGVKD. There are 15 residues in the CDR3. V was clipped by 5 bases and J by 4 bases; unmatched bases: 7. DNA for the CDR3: TGTGCCATCAGTAACCGAGCGGGGGGCCCAGATACGCAGTATTTT. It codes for CAISNRAGGPDTQYF.

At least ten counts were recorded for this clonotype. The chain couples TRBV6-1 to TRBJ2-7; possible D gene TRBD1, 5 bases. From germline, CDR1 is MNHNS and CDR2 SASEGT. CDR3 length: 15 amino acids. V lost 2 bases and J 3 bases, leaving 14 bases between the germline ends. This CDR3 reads CASSEMVSQGYEQYF. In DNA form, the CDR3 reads TGTGCCAGCAGTGAAATGGTGTCGCAGGGCTACGAGCAGTACTTC.

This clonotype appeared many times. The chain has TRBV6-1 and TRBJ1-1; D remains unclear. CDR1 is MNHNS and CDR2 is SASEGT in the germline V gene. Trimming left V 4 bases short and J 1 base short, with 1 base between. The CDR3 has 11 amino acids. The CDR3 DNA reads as TGTGCCAGCAGTGGGAACACTGAAGCTTTCTTT. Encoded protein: CASSGNTEAFF.

The CDR3 DNA is TGTGCCAGCAGTTTATCCCTAGGGGTGGGTTCACCCCTCCACTTT. It encodes CASSLSLGVGSPLHF. The chain couples TRBV28 to TRBJ1-6; D might be TRBD1 (5 bases). The CDR3 contains 15 residues. Germline V gives CDR1 MDHEN, CDR2 SYDVKM. V lost 1 base, J lost 9 bases, and 13 bases lay in between.

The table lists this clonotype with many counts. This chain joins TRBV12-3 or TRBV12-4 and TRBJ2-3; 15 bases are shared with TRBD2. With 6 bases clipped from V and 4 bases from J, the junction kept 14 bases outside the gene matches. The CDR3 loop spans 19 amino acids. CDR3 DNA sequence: TGTGCCAGCAGCCCCGGGCGGACTAGCGGGAGGGCCGAGGCAGATACGCAGTATTTT. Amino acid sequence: CASSPGRTSGRAEADTQYF.

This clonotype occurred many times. Here the CDR3 reads CASSPTRVDTQYF. The CDR3 DNA reads TGTGCCAGCAGTCCTACCCGAGTAGATACGCAGTATTTT. The chain carries TRBV7-3 and TRBJ2-3; D is ambiguous. Per germline, CDR1 SGHTA and CDR2 FQGTGA. The CDR3 consists of 13 residues. With 6 bases removed from V and 5 bases from J, the gap between germline ends came to 12 bases.

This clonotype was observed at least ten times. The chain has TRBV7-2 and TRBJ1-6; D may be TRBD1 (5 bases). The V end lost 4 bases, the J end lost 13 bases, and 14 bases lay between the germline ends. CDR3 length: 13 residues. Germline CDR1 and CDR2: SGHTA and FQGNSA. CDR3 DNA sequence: TGTGCCAGCAGCTCCCTGGGGGATCGTCCCCTCCACTTT. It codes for CASSSLGDRPLHF.

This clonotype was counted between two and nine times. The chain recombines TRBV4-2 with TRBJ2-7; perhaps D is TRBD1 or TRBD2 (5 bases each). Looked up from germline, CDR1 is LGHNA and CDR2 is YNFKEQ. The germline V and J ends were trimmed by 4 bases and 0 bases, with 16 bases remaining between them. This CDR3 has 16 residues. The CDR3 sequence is CASSPQTGPNSYEQYF. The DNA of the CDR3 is TGTGCCAGCAGCCCCCAAACGGGGCCTAACTCCTACGAGCAGTACTTC.

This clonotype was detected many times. CDR3 sequence (DNA): TGTGCCAGCGGGCCGGACTACAATGAGCAGTTCTTC. It specifies CASGPDYNEQFF. The chain employs TRBV7-3 and TRBJ2-1; D is unresolved. This CDR3 is built from 12 residues. Germline V gene sequence: CDR1 SGHTA, CDR2 FQGTGA. Trimming stripped 8 bases from V and 3 bases from J, with 8 bases between.

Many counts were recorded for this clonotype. In DNA, the CDR3 is TGTGCCAGCAGTTTCTCTATGGGGAGTAACAATGAGCAGTTCTTC. Amino acid sequence: CASSFSMGSNNEQFF. V and J are TRBV28 and TRBJ2-1; D may be TRBD2 (5 bases). V lost 3 bases, J lost 5 bases, and 14 bases lay in between. Germline CDR1 is MDHEN and CDR2 is SYDVKM. This CDR3 comprises 15 residues.

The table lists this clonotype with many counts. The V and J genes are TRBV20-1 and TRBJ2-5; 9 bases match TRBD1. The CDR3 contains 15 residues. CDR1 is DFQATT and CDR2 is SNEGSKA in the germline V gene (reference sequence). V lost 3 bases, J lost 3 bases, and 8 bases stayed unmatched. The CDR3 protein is CSASPYRGRKETQYF. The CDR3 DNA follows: TGCAGTGCTAGTCCTTACAGGGGGCGGAAAGAGACCCAGTACTTC.

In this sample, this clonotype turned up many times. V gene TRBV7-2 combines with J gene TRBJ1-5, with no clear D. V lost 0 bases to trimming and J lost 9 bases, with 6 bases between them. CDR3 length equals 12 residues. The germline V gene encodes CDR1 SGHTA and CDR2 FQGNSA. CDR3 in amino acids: CASSLAGRPQHF. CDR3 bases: TGTGCCAGCAGCTTAGCGGGTCGGCCCCAGCATTTT.